This T cell receptor beta chain was documented in a study of Ad26.COV2.S vaccination and SARS-CoV-2 variants. Study-wide results and caveats: Post-vaccination breadth of spike-specific CD8+ and CD4+ T cell responses was reportedly substantial. Greater spike-specific TCR breadth was seen in vaccine recipients than in placebo recipients.

Documented treatment: around 19 received Ad26.COV2.S at low or high dose, single or two shots; five or six received placebo; per-sample allocation not given. Sampling was performed 63 days after the first vaccine or placebo injection. This adult donor, from Boston, was 18-55 years old. Germline V CDR1 and CDR2: LGHDT, YNNKEL (reference sequence). The CDR3 totals 15 residues. The V end lost 0 bases, the J end lost 2 bases, and 8 bases lay between the germline ends. As concerns this clone: What it binds is unknown.

Sequencing used immunoSEQ multiplex PCR; TCRdb keeps in-frame clones, though not all of them. The table lists some 420,000 clones, 88% of them singletons. This chain uses TRBV3-1 (or the pseudogene TRBV3-2) with TRBJ1-5; D is perhaps TRBD1 (6 bases). This receptor was obtained from a person aged 18-65 years who received the Ad26.COV2.S COVID-19 vaccine or a placebo. The source was peripheral blood, collected in a trial of Ad26.COV2.S vaccine versus placebo. The CDR3 coding sequence is TGTGCCAGCAGCCAAGATTCAGGGGGCAATCAGCCCCAGCATTTT. Its protein product is CASSQDSGGNQPQHF.